The clone carrying this T cell receptor beta chain was seen only a few times. The antigen is unknown. People who had autoimmune disease history or systemic immunosuppression were excluded. Peripheral blood came from all dose cohorts at three timepoints. The data were obtained in a study of OX40 agonist ivuxolimab in advanced cancers. Study-wide results and limits: In general, CD8+ T cells held more expanded clones than CD4+ did, on average.

The data were produced by immunoSEQ multiplex PCR, yet TCRdb's version contains in-frame clones alone and is incomplete. The data show some 15,000 clones, over 60% seen once. This CDR3 is built from 12 residues. Germline assignment: CDR1 SQVTM and CDR2 ANQGSEA. Trimming removed 6 bases at V and 9 bases at J, with 15 bases between. This TCR derives from an adult with an advanced solid tumor such as melanoma, head and neck, liver or kidney cancer. This sample comprised CD4+ or CD8+ T cells sorted from blood, obtained in a trial of the OX40 agonist ivuxolimab. V usage is TRBV29-1 and J usage is TRBJ2-1; D might be TRBD2 (6 bases). CDR3: CSVGLVGGEQFF. Here the CDR3 DNA reads TGCAGCGTCGGTTTGGTGGGGGGTGAGCAGTTCTTC.